Following are 17 T cell receptor beta chains from one sample sequenced in a study of beta chain features in type 1 diabetes. Expressed TCRB transcripts were sequenced after all isolated RNA was converted to cDNA. Clones were sequenced by immunoSEQ multiplex PCR, and TCRdb holds only the in-frame ones, with some missing. Of 200,000 to 250,000 clones in the sample, 9.6% were seen once. Material for sequencing was naive CD4+ T cells from blood. The receptors stem from a woman aged 18-29 years in good health.

This rearrangement joins TRBV6-1 to TRBJ1-5, with D unresolved. V dropped 6 bases and J dropped 5 bases, with 11 bases sitting between them. The CDR3 has 13 amino acids. The germline CDR1 and CDR2 sequences are MNHNS and SASEGT. CDR3 sequence: CASRSSLDQPQHF. Here the CDR3 DNA reads TGTGCCAGCAGGAGTAGCCTCGATCAGCCCCAGCATTTT.

There are many counts of this clone. CDR3 residues: CAWKQANTEAFF. The CDR3 DNA sequence: TGTGCCTGGAAGCAGGCGAACACTGAAGCTTTCTTT. The genes are TRBV30 and TRBJ1-1; D is unclear. This CDR3 is 12 amino acids long. Trimming took off 4 bases at V and 1 base at J, with 7 bases between the two ends. The germline V gene encodes CDR1 GTSNPN and CDR2 SVGIG (reference sequence).

This chain connects TRBV29-1 to TRBJ2-1, with D unresolved. CDR1 is SQVTM, CDR2 ANQGSEA, per germline. The CDR3 consists of 15 residues. V was pared by 0 bases and J by 1 base, with 10 bases between. In DNA, the CDR3 is TGCAGCGTTGAAGATCGAGGTCGTTCCTACAATGAGCAGTTCTTC. This gives the protein CSVEDRGRSYNEQFF.

The gene calls are TRBV30 and TRBJ2-7, with a possible D match to TRBD2 (6 bases). The germline CDR1 and CDR2 sequences are GTSNPN and SVGIG (reference sequence). Trimming cost V 3 bases and J 4 bases, with 19 bases left between them. The CDR3 sequence is 15 residues long. The CDR3 nucleotides read TGTGCCTGGAGGTCTATGGGGGAGGCGTGGTACGAGCAGTACTTC. Translation: CAWRSMGEAWYEQYF.

This clone was found a few times. V is TRBV30 and J is TRBJ1-1; the match to TRBD1 covers 10 bases. The CDR3 contains 13 residues. V was pared by 0 bases and J by 11 bases, with 6 bases of the junction left unmatched. Germline CDR1 reads GTSNPN; CDR2 reads SVGIG (reference sequence). In DNA, the CDR3 is TGTGCCTGGAGTGTACAGGGACAGGGGCGGGCTTTCTTT. Translation gives CAWSVQGQGRAFF.

The rearrangement links TRBV9 to TRBJ2-3; 8 nucleotides match TRBD2. This CDR3 region has 15 residues. The V segment lost 4 bases and the J segment 0 bases; nucleotides outside the gene matches: 4. Germline-derived CDR1 and CDR2 are SGDLS and YYNGEE. CDR3 sequence (DNA): TGTGCCAGCAGCCTCAGCGGGAGAAGCACAGATACGCAGTATTTT. This translates into CASSLSGRSTDTQYF.

This clone was seen a few times. The genes are TRBV11-1 and TRBJ2-7; 8 bases are shared with TRBD1. This CDR3 is built from 15 residues. From germline, CDR1 is SGHAT and CDR2 FQDESV (reference sequence). Trimming cost V 4 bases and J 0 bases; bases outside gene matches: 5. The CDR3 DNA sequence: TGTGCCAGCAGCTATCGGACAGGGAGCTCCTACGAGCAGTACTTC. Translating it yields CASSYRTGSSYEQYF.

The chain joins TRBV11-2 to TRBJ2-3; no definite D call. CDR1 is SGHAT and CDR2 is FQNNGV in the germline V gene. The CDR3 runs 14 residues. Trimming pared 1 base from V and 0 bases from J, leaving 5 bases between. CDR3: CASSLVGSTDTQYF. DNA of the CDR3: TGTGCCAGCAGCTTAGTCGGGAGCACAGATACGCAGTATTTT.

J is TRBJ2-3 and V is TRBV29-1, with D possibly TRBD1 on 5 matching bases. Germline V gene data show CDR1 as SQVTM and CDR2 as ANQGSEA. This CDR3 comprises 15 residues. V was cut by 4 bases and J by 0 bases, with 14 bases left in between. CDR3 nucleotide sequence: TGCAGCGTTGCCGCGACAGCTACTAGCACAGATACGCAGTATTTT. It codes for CSVAATATSTDTQYF.

In this sample, this clone turned up once. CDR3 DNA: TGTGCCAGTAGATCCGTTAGCGGGACCTACAATGAGCAGTTCTTC. This gives the protein CASRSVSGTYNEQFF. The V and J genes are TRBV19 and TRBJ2-1; 8 bases agree with TRBD2. This CDR3 contains 15 residues. CDR1 and CDR2 (germline): LNHDA, SQIVND (reference sequence). V lost 6 bases to trimming and J lost 2 bases; unmatched junction nucleotides: 6.

This clone was counted a few times. The chain carries TRBV6-4 and TRBJ1-4; D uncertain. V lost 6 bases and J lost 0, with 8 bases in between. The CDR3 covers 14 residues. Germline CDR1 and CDR2: MRHNA and SNTAGT. The CDR3 spells CASSLSATNEKLFF. In nucleotides, the CDR3 is TGTGCCAGCAGCTTGAGCGCAACTAATGAAAAACTGTTTTTT.

This clone was found a few times. This sequence joins TRBV30 and TRBJ2-1; D call uncertain. V lost 2 bases to trimming and J lost 9 bases, with 8 bases between them. Germline values: CDR1 GTSNPN, CDR2 SVGIG (reference sequence). The CDR3 has 11 residues. The CDR3 nucleotides are TGTGCCTGGAGTTTTACTGGTGAGCAGTTCTTC. This codes for CAWSFTGEQFF.

This clone has ten or more counts. V and J are TRBV7-2 and TRBJ2-4, with TRBD2 matching over 13 bases. Trimming cost V 5 bases and J 1 base; bases outside gene matches: 8. CDR1 is SGHTA and CDR2 is FQGNSA in the germline V gene. The CDR3 runs 18 residues. CDR3 DNA sequence: TGTGCCAGCAGCGGAGGACTAGCGGGAGTTGGGGCCAAAAACATTCAGTACTTC. This encodes CASSGGLAGVGAKNIQYF. Supplemented by reference TRBV7-2 and TRBJ2-4, the full variable domain reads GAGVSQSPSNKVTEKGKDVELRCDPISGHTALYWYRQSLGQGLEFLIYFQGNSAPDKSGLPSDRFSAERTGGSVSTLTIQRTQQEDSAVYLCASSGGLAGVGAKNIQYFGAGTRLSVL.

The V and J genes are TRBV6-5 and TRBJ2-2, with D possibly matching TRBD2 (7 bases). Deletions cut 2 bases from V and 2 bases from J, with 9 bases between. Germline assignment: CDR1 MNHEY and CDR2 SVGAGI. The CDR3 contains 15 residues. The CDR3: CASSYAGANTGELFF. For the CDR3, the DNA is TGTGCCAGCAGTTACGCGGGGGCCAACACCGGGGAGCTGTTTTTT.

This clone has only a few counts. The chain is built from TRBV10-2 and TRBJ2-1; TRBD1 agrees at 7 bases. CDR1 and CDR2 from the germline V gene are WSHSY and SAAADI. The CDR3 extends over 13 amino acids. V was clipped by 6 bases and J by 4 bases; unmatched bases: 3. The CDR3 loop reads CASRGTAYNEQFF. The DNA for the CDR3 is TGCGCCAGCAGGGGGACAGCTTACAATGAGCAGTTCTTC.

J is TRBJ2-7 and V is TRBV11-3; a possible D gene is TRBD2 (6 bases). V was cut by 3 bases and J by 0 bases, with 12 bases left in between. This CDR3 is 15 amino acids long. Germline CDR1 reads SGHNT; CDR2 reads YENEEA. The CDR3 region is CASSLRAGSSYEQYF. The CDR3 DNA reads TGTGCCAGCAGCTTGAGGGCGGGGAGCTCCTACGAGCAGTACTTC. The full variable domain, rest sourced from reference TRBV11-3 and TRBJ2-7, is EAGVVQSPRYKIIEKKQPVAFWCNPISGHNTLYWYLQNLGQGPELLIRYENEEAVDDSQLPKDRFSAERLKGVDSTLKIQPAELGDSAVYLCASSLRAGSSYEQYFGPGTRLTVT.

For this clone: An end of the junction does not agree with germline; a read error may underlie this. V and J are TRBV6-1 and TRBJ2-1; unclear D gene. The CDR3 is 11 residues long. Germline V gene data show CDR1 as MNHNS and CDR2 as SASEGT. CDR3 amino acids: CASTELDEQFF. The CDR3 nucleotides are TGTGCCAGCACTGAACTTGATGAGCAGTTCTTC.